This T cell receptor (beta chain) was retrieved from a study of blood T cell repertoires in COVID-19. Turning to the study itself: Acute-phase and convalescent COVID-19 samples originated in the United States, Italy and Spain. Sample material is recorded as cDNA or gDNA derived from T cells, B-cell-depleted T cells, or PBMCs.

Authors' methods: Reference gene primer amplification in the assay estimated nucleated cell counts. TCRdb's table, derived via immunoSEQ multiplex PCR, lists solely in-frame clones and lacks some. V, J and clone size derive from that table, while D and trimming were established from the DNA sequence. This sample carries about 28,000 clones, 84% of them seen once, and the ten largest clones take 15%. The V and J ends lost 0 bases and 3 bases respectively, with 11 bases between them. CDR1 SGHNT and CDR2 YENEEA come from the germline V gene. This CDR3 spans 15 amino acids. This clone was recorded once. Sequencing input: peripheral blood. This receptor was obtained from a man aged 70-80 years with active COVID-19. The V and J genes are TRBV11-3 and TRBJ1-1, with TRBD1 as a possible D gene (5 bases). The CDR3 protein is CASSLDPGRDTEAFF. The CDR3 nucleotides are TGTGCCAGCAGCTTAGACCCAGGGAGGGACACTGAAGCTTTCTTT.